A selection of T cell receptor beta chains follows, all from one sample in a study of T cell repertoires in cytomegalovirus infection. These TCRs' antigens remain unknown. A single record per CDR3 protein comes from TCRdb applying MiXCR to the reads. The sample includes 700,000 to 950,000 distinct CDR3 sequences, approximately 32% of them seen just once. The sample here was cultured CD8+ T cells from PBMCs, taken from culture after CMV antigen stimulation. The receptor source for this set is a human donor in good health (CMV status not recorded). Some clones in this sample may be carry-over from other donors' samples. CDR3s include the opening cysteine and the closing phenylalanine or tryptophan. The D gene is left open where the match is weak. Not all rows give a size; the values are once, few, many and, for expanded clones, a class.

d_call,j_call,clone_size,v_call,cdr3_nt,cdr3_aa
TRBD1,TRBJ1-6,few,TRBV23-1,TGCGCCAGCAGTCAATCGACAGGGCTACAGACCTCCTATAATTCACCCCTCCACTTT,CASSQSTGLQTSYNSPLHF
-,TRBJ2-7,many,TRBV7-9,TGTGCCAGCAGCTTAGTCGGGGGCAGGGACTACGAGCAGTACTTC,CASSLVGGRDYEQYF
-,TRBJ1-2,few,TRBV27,TGTGCCAGCAGTTTATCAGGGACTGCCAATGGCTACACCTTC,CASSLSGTANGYTF
-,TRBJ1-5,-,TRBV19,TGTGCCAGTTGTGCTTTGGGGTCACGTCAGCCCCAGCATTTT,CASCALGSRQPQHF
TRBD2,TRBJ2-3,-,TRBV9,TGTGCCAGCAGCGTAGATGAGGGGAGCGGGGCAGATACGCAGTATTTT,CASSVDEGSGADTQYF
-,TRBJ1-2,few,TRBV6-5,TGTGCCAGCAGGCCGGACGGCCGTAACTATGGCTACACCTTC,CASRPDGRNYGYTF
TRBD1,TRBJ1-1,-,TRBV4-2,TGTGCCAGCAGCCAAACAGGGGGCCTGGGCACTGAAGCTTTCTTT,CASSQTGGLGTEAFF
TRBD1,TRBJ2-1,many,TRBV20-1,TGCAGTGCTAGTGAGGGCGGGACAGGGACCTACAATGAGCAGTTCTTC,CSASEGGTGTYNEQFF
-,TRBJ2-1,-,TRBV7-8,TGTGCCAGCAGCTTAGGGGTTTACGCGGGCGGCCGAAACAATGAGCAGTTCTTC,CASSLGVYAGGRNNEQFF
-,TRBJ1-5,few,TRBV12-3/TRBV12-4,TGTGCCAGCAGTCCACGACAGCACCATCAGCCCCAGCATTTT,CASSPRQHHQPQHF
-,TRBJ2-1,-,TRBV7-8,TGTGCCAGCAGCTGGGCCTACAATGAGCAGTTCTTC,CASSWAYNEQFF
TRBD2,TRBJ2-7,many,TRBV7-6,TGTGCCAGCAGCCCCTGGCTAGCGGGGGGGCCGAGCTCCTACGAGCAGTACTTC,CASSPWLAGGPSSYEQYF
-,TRBJ2-1,few,TRBV12-3/TRBV12-4,TGTGCCAGCACCCCGTCCACGACCTACAATGAGCAGTTCTTC,CASTPSTTYNEQFF
TRBD2,TRBJ2-5,-,TRBV7-2,TGTGCCAGCAGCCCCACTAGCGGGGGGTTCCAAGAGACCCAGTACTTC,CASSPTSGGFQETQYF
TRBD1,TRBJ2-3,few,TRBV7-6,TGTGCCAGCAGCTCCGACAGGGGGGCTAGCACAGATACGCAGTATTTT,CASSSDRGASTDTQYF
TRBD1,TRBJ2-2,-,TRBV6-5,TGTGCCAGCAGTTCCTCCGGGACAGGGGTTTTCGCGAACACCGGGGAGCTGTTTTTT,CASSSSGTGVFANTGELFF